Presented here are 21 T cell receptor beta chains from one specimen sequenced in a study of T cells in Graves' hyperthyroidism and ophthalmopathy. RNA transcripts served as the template for amplifying TCR beta CDR3 regions. In the first-round RT-PCR of the TCR CDR3, the HTBI primer set was used. Via MiXCR, TCRdb re-called the multiplex PCR reads, giving one row per CDR3 protein. The sample contains 34,000 or so distinct CDR3 sequences, around 53% of which appear only once. The specimen sequenced was blood. The receptor source for this set is a woman aged 35 to 49 with Graves' ophthalmopathy.

In regard to this clonotype: This may stem from a read error, because a much larger clone lies one nucleotide away. A read error is likely, as this CDR3 ends without the conserved phenylalanine or tryptophan. V gene TRBV27 combines with J gene TRBJ1-3; 8 bases are shared with TRBD1. Trimming cost V 6 bases and J 2 bases; bases outside gene matches: 6. Germline V gene lookup returns CDR1 MNHEY and CDR2 SMNVEV (reference sequence). This CDR3 has 15 amino acids. CDR3 sequence (DNA): TGTGCCAGCAGGAAAGACAGGGGAACTGGAAACACCATATATCTT. Its translation is CASRKDRGTGNTIYL.

V and J are TRBV24-1 and TRBJ2-7, with TRBD2 as a possible D gene (6 bases). The V gene's germline CDR1 is KGHDR and CDR2 SFDVKD. CDR3 size: 14 residues. Trimming removed 3 bases from V and 5 bases from J, with 13 bases in between. CDR3 in DNA: TGTGCCACCAGTGATCCCCGGGGGTCCCACGAGCAGTACTTC. Its translation: CATSDPRGSHEQYF.

The rearrangement joins TRBV5-1 to TRBJ1-4; D possibly corresponds to TRBD1 (5 bases). The CDR3 loop spans 15 amino acids. Trimming stripped 0 bases from V and 8 bases from J, with 14 bases between. Germline V gives CDR1 SGHRS, CDR2 YFSETQ. The CDR3 region is CASSLASGPGEKLFF. For the CDR3, the DNA is TGCGCCAGCAGCTTGGCCTCAGGGCCGGGAGAAAAACTGTTTTTT.

The sample holds many counts of this clonotype. V and J are TRBV12-3 or TRBV12-4 and TRBJ1-2; perhaps TRBD1 as D (5 bases). V was trimmed by 2 bases and J by 7 bases, leaving 11 bases between them. This CDR3 region has 13 residues. CDR3 DNA sequence: TGTGCCAGCAGTTTAATAAGGGGCCGTGGCTACACCTTC. This translates into CASSLIRGRGYTF.

The genes are TRBV5-1 and TRBJ2-2; TRBD1 is a possible D gene (6 bases). The V gene lost 4 bases and the J gene lost 6 bases, with 13 bases spanning the gap. Germline V gene sequence: CDR1 SGHRS, CDR2 YFSETQ. CDR3 length equals 14 residues. Here the CDR3 DNA reads TGCGCCAGCAGCCCTGAACAGGGTTCCGGGGAGCTGTTTTTT. This gives the protein CASSPEQGSGELFF.

The chain carries TRBV29-1 and TRBJ2-7; the match to TRBD2 covers 10 bases. Germline loops: CDR1 SQVTM, CDR2 ANQGSEA. V trimming: 6 bases; J trimming: 4 bases; junction bases outside the gene matches: 12. CDR3 length: 15 amino acids. DNA for the CDR3: TGCAGCGTCGAGGTAAGCGGGAGGGTAGGGTACGAGCAGTACTTC. This gives the protein CSVEVSGRVGYEQYF.

The genes are TRBV20-1 and TRBJ2-7; 8 nucleotides match TRBD2. The V and J ends lost 6 bases and 3 bases, in that order; junction bases with no gene match: 7. CDR1 is DFQATT and CDR2 is SNEGSKA in the germline V gene (reference sequence). The CDR3 sequence is 13 residues long. Written as DNA, the CDR3 is TGCAGTGCCAGCAGCGGGACTAGCTACGAGCAGTACGTC. Translated, it gives CSASSGTSYEQYV.

This clonotype has a count of ten or more. The chain uses TRBV5-5 and TRBJ2-3; 8 nucleotides agree with TRBD2. With V trimmed by 0 bases and J by 6 bases, 3 bases remained unmatched. This CDR3 region has 14 residues. From germline, CDR1 is SGHKS and CDR2 YYEKEE (reference sequence). CDR3 sequence: CASSLDGRVDTQYF. The DNA of the CDR3 is TGTGCCAGCAGCTTGGACGGGAGGGTCGATACGCAGTATTTT.

The count of this clonotype is one. Without the conserved terminal phenylalanine or tryptophan, this CDR3 likely stems from a read error. It is unclear where the CDR3 begins or ends on the DNA, so no DNA is shown, and the CDR3 is as TCRdb lists it. This CDR3 is CASSLDGSYNEQTL. V gene TRBV7-2 combines with J gene TRBJ2-1. The V gene's germline CDR1 is SGHTA and CDR2 FQGNSA. The CDR3 comprises 14 residues, both ends counted.

With regard to this clonotype: The DNA is omitted, as the CDR3 cannot be located on it reliably, and the CDR3 follows TCRdb's listing. V usage is TRBV7-9 and J usage is TRBJ1-2. The CDR3 is made up of 20 amino acids, end residues included. The germline CDR1 and CDR2 sequences are SEHNR and FQNEAQ (reference sequence). The CDR3 is CASSFYICSAPQPNSDGYTF.

The rearrangement uses TRBV20-1 and TRBJ2-7; D not resolved. This CDR3 comprises 13 residues. Trimming took 2 bases from V and 2 from J, leaving 10 bases between them. Germline assignment: CDR1 DFQATT and CDR2 SNEGSKA (reference sequence). The CDR3 bases are TGCAGTGCTAGAAAGGACCTAACCTACGAGCAGTACTTC. It yields the protein CSARKDLTYEQYF.

CDR3 in amino acids: CASSEFRTDTQYF. CDR3 in DNA: TGTGCCAGCAGTGAATTCCGGACAGATACGCAGTATTTT. The chain joins TRBV2 to TRBJ2-3; D not resolved. CDR1 is SNHLY, CDR2 FYNNEI, per germline. V was cut by 2 bases and J by 3 bases, with 6 bases left in between. This CDR3 has 13 residues.

The chain joins TRBV7-6 to TRBJ2-1; 11 bases line up with TRBD2. The CDR3 runs to 15 residues. V lost 1 base, J lost 7 bases, and 3 bases stayed unmatched. Germline values: CDR1 SGHVS, CDR2 FNYEAQ. DNA for the CDR3: TGTGCCAGCAGCTTAGAAGGGACTAGCGGTAATGAGCAGTTCTTC. Its translation is CASSLEGTSGNEQFF.

The rearrangement uses TRBV11-2 and TRBJ2-1; 11 nucleotides agree with TRBD2. J was trimmed by 8 bases and V by 0 bases; bases with no gene match: 6. The CDR3 is 16 amino acids. Germline assignment: CDR1 SGHAT and CDR2 FQNNGV. The CDR3 region has the DNA TGTGCCAGCAGCTTAGATGGACTAGCGGGTACGGATGAGCAGTTCTTC. Translation: CASSLDGLAGTDEQFF.

Ten or more counts support this clonotype. This chain connects TRBV19 to TRBJ1-1, with D possibly TRBD1 on 5 matching bases. Germline loops: CDR1 LNHDA, CDR2 SQIVND (reference sequence). V gave up 10 bases and J gave up 4 bases, with 19 bases separating them. This CDR3 region has 14 residues. The CDR3 DNA reads as TGTGCCACCCTAGCTAGGGGCGGGGGCACTGAAGCTTTCTTT. Translated: CATLARGGGTEAFF. The entire variable domain, with the rest obtained from reference TRBV19 and TRBJ1-1, is as follows: DGGITQSPKYLFRKEGQNVTLSCEQNLNHDAMYWYRQDPGQGLRLIYYSQIVNDFQKGDIAEGYSVSREKKESFPLTVTSAQKNPTAFYLCATLARGGGTEAFFGQGTRLTVV.

This chain uses TRBV20-1 with TRBJ1-4; D is ambiguous. Between the trimmed V and J ends, which lost 0 bases and 12 bases, there was a span of 20 bases. The CDR3 contains 15 residues. Germline CDR1 DFQATT, CDR2 SNEGSKA (reference sequence). The CDR3 reads CSARDVGLGRKELFF. CDR3 bases: TGCAGTGCTAGAGATGTGGGTCTAGGGAGAAAAGAACTGTTTTTT.

About this clonotype: This may come from a read error, since a much larger clone is one base off. This chain connects TRBV4-3 to TRBJ2-3; the match to TRBD1 covers 7 bases. The CDR3 covers 18 residues. The germline gives CDR1 LGHNA, CDR2 YSLEER. The J segment lost 2 bases and the V segment lost 0 bases, leaving 11 bases of the junction unmatched. The CDR3 loop is CASSQDLVVGTDTDTQYF. CDR3 sequence (DNA): TGCGCCAGCAGCCAAGATCTCGTGGTCGGGACAGACACAGATACGCAGTATTTT.

This clonotype was seen a handful of times. This chain links TRBV15 with TRBJ2-5, with no clear D. The CDR3 is 14 residues long. The germline V and J ends were trimmed by 5 bases and 2 bases, with 12 bases remaining between them. Germline assignment: CDR1 LNHNV and CDR2 YYDKDF (reference sequence). The CDR3 DNA follows: TGTGCCACCAGCCGCATTGGGTTACAAGAGACCCAGTACTTC. Its protein product is CATSRIGLQETQYF.

This clonotype was seen ten or more times. The chain uses TRBV6-2 or TRBV6-3 and TRBJ2-5; 14 nucleotides line up with TRBD2. The junction had 7 bases not matched to a gene; V was cut back by 6 bases and J by 4 bases. CDR1 and CDR2 (germline): MNHEY, SVGEGT. The CDR3 totals 16 residues. CDR3 loop: CASSRGTSGGGETQYF. The CDR3 bases are TGTGCCAGCAGCCGCGGGACTAGCGGGGGAGGAGAGACCCAGTACTTC.

CDR3 DNA: TGTGCCAGCAGACCCACTCTAACTAGCGGCTACGAGCAGTACTTC. Residues: CASRPTLTSGYEQYF. The rearrangement uses TRBV6-1 and TRBJ2-7; TRBD2 agrees at 8 bases. This CDR3 contains 15 residues. Trimming removed 6 bases from V and 3 bases from J; junction bases left unmatched: 10. Germline V gives CDR1 MNHNS, CDR2 SASEGT.

The J gene is TRBJ2-3, the V gene TRBV5-1; TRBD2 agrees at 7 bases. CDR1 SGHRS and CDR2 YFSETQ come from the germline V gene. J gave up 11 bases and V 0 bases, and 15 bases lay outside the gene matches. The CDR3 covers 16 residues. The CDR3 loop is CASSLAGASGYNEQYF. CDR3 DNA: TGCGCCAGCAGCTTGGCCGGGGCTAGCGGATACAATGAGCAGTATTTT.